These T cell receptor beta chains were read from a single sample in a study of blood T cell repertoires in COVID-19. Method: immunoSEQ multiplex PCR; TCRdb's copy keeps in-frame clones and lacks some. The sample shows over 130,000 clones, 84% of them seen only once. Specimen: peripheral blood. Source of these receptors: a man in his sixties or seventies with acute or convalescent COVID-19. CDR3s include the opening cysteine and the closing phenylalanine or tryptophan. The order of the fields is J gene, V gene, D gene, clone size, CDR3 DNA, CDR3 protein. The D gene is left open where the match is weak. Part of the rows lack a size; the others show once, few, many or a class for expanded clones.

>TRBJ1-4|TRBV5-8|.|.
TGTGCCAGCAGCCGGGGCCAGGGGACCGATTTTTTT
CASSRGQGTDFF
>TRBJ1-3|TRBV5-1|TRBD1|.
TGCGCCAGCAGCCCGACAGGGACTGGAAACACCATATATTTT
CASSPTGTGNTIYF
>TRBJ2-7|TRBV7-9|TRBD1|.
TGTGCCAGCAGCCCCAGGACAGGGCGCCACGAGCAGTACTTC
CASSPRTGRHEQYF
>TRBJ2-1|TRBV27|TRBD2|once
TGTGCCAGCAGTTTAGGGGTGGTAGCGGGATCGAATGAGCAGTTCTTC
CASSLGVVAGSNEQFF
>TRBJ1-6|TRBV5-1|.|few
TGCGCCACCCGACCGGGGGGCTCGGGTAATTCACCCCTCCACTTT
CATRPGGSGNSPLHF
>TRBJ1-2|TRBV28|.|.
TGTGCCAGCAGCCCACCAGGGGTAGATGGCTACACCTTC
CASSPPGVDGYTF
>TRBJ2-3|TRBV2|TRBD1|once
TGTGCCAGCAGCCTCGAGACAGGGGGCGCAGATACGCAGTATTTT
CASSLETGGADTQYF
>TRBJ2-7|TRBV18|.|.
TGTGCCAGCTCACCACTCAGCGGGTATGCAGTAGGGCAGTACTTC
CASSPLSGYAVGQYF
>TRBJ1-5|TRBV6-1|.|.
TGTGCCAGCAGTGAAGGAGCGGGGCCTGAAGGGCCCCAGCATTTT
CASSEGAGPEGPQHF
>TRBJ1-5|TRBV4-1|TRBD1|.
TGCGCCAGCAGCCAAGAGGCAGGGGGCCAGCCCCAGCATTTT
CASSQEAGGQPQHF
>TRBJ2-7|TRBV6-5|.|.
TGTGCCAGCAGGGGACAAACCGATATCTACGAGCAGTACTTC
CASRGQTDIYEQYF
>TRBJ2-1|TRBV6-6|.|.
TGTGCCAGCACCCAGGACAGATCCTACAATGAGCAGTTCTTC
CASTQDRSYNEQFF
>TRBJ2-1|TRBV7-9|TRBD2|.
TGTGCCAGCAGCTCCAGCGGGGGCCCACTGTTCTTC
CASSSSGGPLFF
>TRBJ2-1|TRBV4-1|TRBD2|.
TGCGCCAGCAGCCACCCCCCTAGCGGGGGTATCTACAATGAGCAGTTCTTC
CASSHPPSGGIYNEQFF
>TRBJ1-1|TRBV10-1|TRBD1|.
TGCGCCAGCAGGATGGCCGGGACAGGGGGAGGGAAAGCTTTCTTT
CASRMAGTGGGKAFF
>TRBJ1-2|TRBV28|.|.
TGTGCCAGCAGTTTCGAGGGAAACTATGGCTACACCTTC
CASSFEGNYGYTF